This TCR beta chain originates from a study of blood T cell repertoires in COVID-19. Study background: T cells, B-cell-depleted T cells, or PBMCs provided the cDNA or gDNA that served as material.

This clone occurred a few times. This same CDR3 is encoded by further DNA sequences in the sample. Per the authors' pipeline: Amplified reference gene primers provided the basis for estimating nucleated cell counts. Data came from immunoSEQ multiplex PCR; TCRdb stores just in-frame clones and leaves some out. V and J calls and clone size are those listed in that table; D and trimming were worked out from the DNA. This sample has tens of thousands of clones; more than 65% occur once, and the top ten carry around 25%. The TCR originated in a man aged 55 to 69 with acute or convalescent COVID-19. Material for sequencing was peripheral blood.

CDR3 sequence (DNA): TGTGCCAGCAGTCCCCCAGGAATGAACACTGAAGCTTTCTTT. This gives the protein CASSPPGMNTEAFF. V and J are TRBV14 and TRBJ1-1; no firm D call. Germline V gene lookup returns CDR1 SGHDN and CDR2 FVKESK. The CDR3 runs 14 residues. V lost 6 bases to trimming and J lost 0 bases, with 11 bases between them.